This record covers a single T cell receptor beta chain. Per the original methods: Nucleated cell number was recorded as an estimate derived from reference gene primer amplification. The repertoire was sequenced with immunoSEQ multiplex PCR; TCRdb's copy has only in-frame clones and lacks some. The DNA was the basis for D and trimming; V, J and clone size are from that table. The table shows approximately 160,000 clones, with more than 80% occurring only once. Trimming pared 4 bases from V and 8 bases from J, leaving 13 bases between. In germline, CDR1 is SGHRS, CDR2 YFSETQ. The CDR3 runs 14 residues. The data were taken from a study of blood T cell repertoires in COVID-19. Study-level information: Whether acute or convalescent, the COVID-19 samples came from the United States, Italy and Spain.

This receptor was obtained from a woman aged 55-69 years with COVID-19, enrolled during active disease. Sequencing was performed on peripheral blood. The chain employs TRBV5-1 and TRBJ1-6, with D maybe TRBD1 (5 bases). CDR3 in amino acids: CASSPISRDSPLHF. CDR3 DNA sequence: TGCGCCAGCAGCCCCATCAGCAGGGATTCACCCCTCCACTTT. The full variable domain, in which reference TRBV5-1 and TRBJ1-6 provide the parts outside the CDR3, is KAGVTQTPRYLIKTRGQQVTLSCSPISGHRSVSWYQQTPGQGLQFLFEYFSETQRNKGNFPGRFSGRQFSNSRSEMNVSTLELGDSALYLCASSPISRDSPLHFGNGTRLTVT.